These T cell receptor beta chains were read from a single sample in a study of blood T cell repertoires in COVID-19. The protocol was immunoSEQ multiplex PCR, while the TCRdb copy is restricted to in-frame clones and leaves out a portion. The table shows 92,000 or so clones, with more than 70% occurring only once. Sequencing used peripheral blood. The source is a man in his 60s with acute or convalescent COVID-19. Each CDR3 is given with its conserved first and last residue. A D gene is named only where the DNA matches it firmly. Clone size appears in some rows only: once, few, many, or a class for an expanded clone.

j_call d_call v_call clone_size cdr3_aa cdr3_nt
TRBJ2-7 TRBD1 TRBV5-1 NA CASSRGQGTSYEQYF TGCGCCAGCAGCCGCGGACAGGGGACCTCCTACGAGCAGTACTTC
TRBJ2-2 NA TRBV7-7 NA CASSSDRYTGELFF TGTGCCAGCAGCTCGGACAGATACACCGGGGAGCTGTTTTTT
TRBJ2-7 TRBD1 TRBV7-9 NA CASSSLTGTAYEQYF TGTGCCAGCAGCTCACTCACCGGGACAGCCTACGAGCAGTACTTC
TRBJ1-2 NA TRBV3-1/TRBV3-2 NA CASSQVAQAYGYTF TGTGCCAGCAGCCAAGTGGCACAGGCCTATGGCTACACCTTC
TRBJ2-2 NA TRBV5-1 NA CASSPWGSGELFF TGCGCCAGCAGCCCCTGGGGCTCCGGGGAGCTGTTTTTT
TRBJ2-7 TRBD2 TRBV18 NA CASSRLAGDEQYF TGTGCCAGCTCACGACTAGCGGGAGACGAGCAGTACTTC
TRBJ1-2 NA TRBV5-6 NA CASSSDTYGYTF TGTGCCAGCAGCTCCGACACCTATGGCTACACCTTC
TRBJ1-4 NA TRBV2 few CASSVLRTNEKLFF TGTGCCAGCAGTGTCCTGCGAACTAATGAAAAACTGTTTTTT
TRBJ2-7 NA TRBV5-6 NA CASSLEQGSTYEQYF TGTGCCAGCAGCTTGGAGCAGGGATCAACCTACGAGCAGTACTTC
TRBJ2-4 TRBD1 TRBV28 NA CASSSGTGAPKNIQYF TGTGCCAGCAGTTCCGGGACAGGGGCTCCTAAAAACATTCAGTACTTC
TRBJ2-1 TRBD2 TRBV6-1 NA CASSEALSGNVLYNEQFF TGTGCCAGCAGTGAAGCGTTAAGCGGGAATGTCCTGTACAATGAGCAGTTCTTC
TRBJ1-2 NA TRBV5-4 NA CASSLAVGANYGYTF TGTGCCAGCAGCTTGGCGGTAGGGGCGAACTATGGCTACACCTTC
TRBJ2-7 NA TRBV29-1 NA CSVPGGSWGEQYF TGCAGCGTACCAGGGGGGTCGTGGGGCGAGCAGTACTTC
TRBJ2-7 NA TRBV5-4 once CASRMGGPSSYEQYF TGTGCCAGCAGGATGGGGGGTCCCTCTTCCTACGAGCAGTACTTC
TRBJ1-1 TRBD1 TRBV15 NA CATSRKQGGNTEAFF TGTGCCACCAGCAGAAAGCAGGGGGGGAACACTGAAGCTTTCTTT
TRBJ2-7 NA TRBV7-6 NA CASSSSTGNGEQYF TGTGCCAGCAGCTCTTCCACAGGGAACGGCGAGCAGTACTTC
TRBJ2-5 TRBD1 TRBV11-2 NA CASSLDRVGETQYF TGTGCCAGCAGCTTGGACAGGGTAGGGGAGACCCAGTACTTC
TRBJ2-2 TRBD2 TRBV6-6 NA CASRTTSGNTGELFF TGTGCCAGCAGGACGACTAGCGGCAACACCGGGGAGCTGTTTTTT
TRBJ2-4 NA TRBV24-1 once CATSEGLIDGKNIQYF TGTGCCACCAGTGAAGGACTGATTGACGGCAAAAACATTCAGTACTTC
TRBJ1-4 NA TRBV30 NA CAWRVQAGVNEKLFF TGTGCCTGGAGAGTGCAGGCAGGGGTTAATGAAAAACTGTTTTTT